The 18 T cell receptor beta chains given below trace back to one sample, sequenced in a study of breast tumors, draining lymph nodes, adjacent tissues. TCRdb ran MiXCR on the multiplex PCR reads and lists one entry per CDR3 protein. The data show under 300,000 distinct CDR3 sequences, under 35% seen once. Axillary draining lymph nodes of breast cancer patients supplied the node samples. Material for sequencing was axillary lymph node tissue. The receptors shown here come from a female donor with breast cancer. Some clones in this sample may be carry-over from other donors' samples.

This clonotype was found many times. This rearrangement joins TRBV7-9 to TRBJ2-3; 10 bases align to TRBD1. CDR3 size: 15 residues. Germline trimming cut 3 bases from V and 5 bases from J; bases unmatched to any gene: 5. Germline V gene lookup returns CDR1 SEHNR and CDR2 FQNEAQ (reference sequence). CDR3 sequence reads: CASSFLGTGVDTQYF. In DNA form, the CDR3 reads TGTGCCAGCAGCTTCCTTGGGACAGGGGTAGATACGCAGTATTTT.

This clonotype was counted many times. The chain employs TRBV4-1 and TRBJ2-1; no definite D call. Trimming took off 1 base at V and 4 bases at J, with 2 bases between the two ends. The CDR3 has 12 amino acids. The V gene's germline CDR1 is MGHRA and CDR2 YSYEKL. CDR3 sequence (DNA): TGCGCCAGCAGCCAAGTATACAATGAGCAGTTCTTC. Translated: CASSQVYNEQFF.

The table lists this clonotype with a count of one. The chain recombines TRBV24-1 with TRBJ1-2, with TRBD1 matching 7 bases. The junction had 0 bases not matched to a gene; V was cut back by 4 bases and J by 5 bases. Germline loops: CDR1 KGHDR, CDR2 SFDVKD. The CDR3 consists of 12 residues. The CDR3 coding sequence is TGTGCCACCAGTGAGACAGGGTATGGCTACACCTTC. It codes for CATSETGYGYTF.

J is TRBJ1-1 and V is TRBV9; 9 bases are shared with TRBD1. The germline V gene has CDR1 SGDLS and CDR2 YYNGEE. After removal of 4 bases from V and 0 bases from J, the junction contained 1 base not matched to a gene. The length of the CDR3 is 14 residues. CDR3 sequence reads: CASSRQGVNTEAFF. The DNA of the CDR3 is TGTGCCAGCAGCAGACAGGGGGTGAACACTGAAGCTTTCTTT.

This clonotype was counted at least ten times. The V gene is TRBV7-9, the J gene TRBJ2-1; D is perhaps TRBD1 (5 bases). Germline V lookup: CDR1 SEHNR, CDR2 FQNEAQ (reference sequence). V was pared by 1 base and J by 10 bases, with 11 bases between. This CDR3 region has 13 residues. The CDR3 spells CASSLGGHREQFF. The CDR3 DNA follows: TGTGCCAGCAGCTTAGGAGGACATCGGGAGCAGTTCTTC.

This chain uses TRBV6-4 with TRBJ2-1, with TRBD1 matching 7 bases. CDR3 length: 15 residues. Germline loops: CDR1 MRHNA, CDR2 SNTAGT. Trimming removed 5 bases from V and 8 bases from J; junction bases left unmatched: 12. CDR3 region: CASSHGQANTYEQFF. The CDR3 nucleotides are TGTGCCAGCAGTCACGGACAGGCAAATACCTATGAGCAGTTCTTC.

This clonotype was observed a handful of times. This chain uses TRBV20-1 with TRBJ2-5, with a tentative D call TRBD1 (5 bases). The length of the CDR3 is 13 residues. V lost 3 bases to trimming and J lost 6 bases, with 14 bases between them. Germline CDR1 DFQATT, CDR2 SNEGSKA (reference sequence). This CDR3 is CSASTVGAKTQYF. Here the CDR3 DNA reads TGCAGTGCTAGCACGGTAGGGGCGAAGACCCAGTACTTC.

The chain joins TRBV5-4 to TRBJ2-3; 7 bases are shared with TRBD2. Germline loops: CDR1 SGHNT, CDR2 YYREEE (reference sequence). With 4 bases clipped from V and 5 bases from J, the junction kept 10 bases outside the gene matches. CDR3 length: 15 amino acids. CDR3 sequence (DNA): TGTGCCAGCAGCAACCCTACTAGCGTTCAAGATACGCAGTATTTT. Its translation is CASSNPTSVQDTQYF.

This clonotype has just one count. Germline is not matched at one junction end, which may reflect a read error. J is TRBJ2-3 and V is TRBV7-2; D perhaps matches TRBD2 (6 bases). There are 18 residues in the CDR3. The germline CDR1 and CDR2 sequences are SGHTA and FQGNSA. The CDR3 reads CASNLVAATDRSTDAQYF. CDR3 DNA: TGTGCCAGCAACTTGGTAGCGGCCACGGATAGGAGCACAGATGCGCAGTATTTT. Variable domain in full (rest from reference TRBV7-2 and TRBJ2-3): GAGVSQSPSNKVTEKGKDVELRCDPISGHTALYWYRQSLGQGLEFLIYFQGNSAPDKSGLPSDRFSAERTGGSVSTLTIQRTQQEDSAVYLCASNLVAATDRSTDAQYFGPGTRLTVL.

With respect to this clonotype: A much larger clone lies one base from this, so it may be a read error. This chain joins TRBV9 and TRBJ2-1; 11 nucleotides line up with TRBD2. Per germline, CDR1 SGDLS and CDR2 YYNGEE. CDR3 length: 15 amino acids. The CDR3 DNA is TGTGCCAGCAGCGTAGAGGGACTAGCGGCTAATGAGCCGTTCTTC. Translated: CASSVEGLAANEPFF. Filled out from reference TRBV9 and TRBJ2-1, the complete variable domain reads DSGVTQTPKHLITATGQRVTLRCSPRSGDLSVYWYQQSLDQGLQFLIQYYNGEERAKGNILERFSAQQFPDLHSELNLSSLELGDSALYFCASSVEGLAANEPFFGPGTRLTVL.

This clonotype was seen ten or more times. The chain couples TRBV7-9 to TRBJ2-7, with D possibly being TRBD1 (6 bases). V lost 4 bases to trimming and J lost 4 bases, with 14 bases between them. This CDR3 region has 14 residues. Germline V gene sequence: CDR1 SEHNR, CDR2 FQNEAQ (reference sequence). Written as DNA, the CDR3 is TGTGCCAGCAGCTCCGGGACAACCCGATACGAGCAGTACTTC. Its translation: CASSSGTTRYEQYF.

This clonotype showed up many times. The chain joins TRBV7-3 to TRBJ1-2; tentatively, D is TRBD1 (5 bases). The CDR3 runs 13 residues. The germline V and J ends were trimmed by 7 bases and 0 bases, with 9 bases remaining between them. Looked up from germline, CDR1 is SGHTA and CDR2 is FQGTGA. CDR3 nucleotides: TGTGCCAGCAAGGCAGGGCCTAACTATGGCTACACCTTC. It codes for CASKAGPNYGYTF.

This clonotype is classed as medium-sized (0.01 to 0.1%). V and J are TRBV2 and TRBJ2-5; 7 nucleotides line up with TRBD1. Germline trimming cut 11 bases from V and 1 base from J; bases unmatched to any gene: 10. The CDR3 is made up of 14 amino acids. The germline V gene has CDR1 SNHLY and CDR2 FYNNEI. DNA of the CDR3: TGTGCCGGTCGACAGGGATGGTCCCAAGAGACCCAGTACTTC. This translates into CAGRQGWSQETQYF. Based on the CDR3 plus reference TRBV2 and TRBJ2-5, the full variable domain is EPEVTQTPSHQVTQMGQEVILRCVPISNHLYFYWYRQILGQKVEFLVSFYNNEISEKSEIFDDQFSVERPDGSNFTLKIRSTKLEDSAMYFCAGRQGWSQETQYFGPGTRLLVL.

The rearrangement joins TRBV7-9 to TRBJ2-1; D is possibly TRBD2 (6 bases). Trimming pared 5 bases from V and 5 bases from J, leaving 16 bases between. This CDR3 is 15 amino acids long. Germline V gene lookup returns CDR1 SEHNR and CDR2 FQNEAQ (reference sequence). The CDR3 DNA reads as TGTGCCAGCAGCCGGGCATCAGGGAGGAACAATGAGCAGTTCTTC. It encodes CASSRASGRNNEQFF.

J is TRBJ2-5 and V is TRBV9, with D perhaps matching TRBD2 (5 bases). V lost 0 bases, J lost 4 bases, and 13 bases lay in between. The CDR3 has 15 amino acids. Per germline, CDR1 SGDLS and CDR2 YYNGEE. The CDR3 is CASSVGSDRGETQYF. The CDR3 nucleotides are TGTGCCAGCAGCGTAGGTTCGGACCGGGGAGAGACCCAGTACTTC.

This clonotype was observed a few times. A read error is possible here, since a much larger clone lies one base away. The chain's CDR3 is CASSLVGSARVYGYTF. CDR3 bases: TGTGCCAGCAGCTTAGTTGGTAGCGCGCGCGTCTATGGCTACACCTTC. The gene calls are TRBV11-3 and TRBJ1-2, with D hard to call. Germline V gene data show CDR1 as SGHNT and CDR2 as YENEEA. The CDR3 extends over 16 amino acids. V gave up 1 base and J gave up 4 bases, with 16 bases separating them. Full variable domain (rest looked up from reference TRBV11-3 and TRBJ1-2): EAGVVQSPRYKIIEKKQPVAFWCNPISGHNTLYWYLQNLGQGPELLIRYENEEAVDDSQLPKDRFSAERLKGVDSTLKIQPAELGDSAVYLCASSLVGSARVYGYTFGSGTRLTVV.

This clonotype has only a few counts. The V call is TRBV28, the J call TRBJ2-7; D gene unclear. The ends were cut back, 4 bases at V and 5 bases at J, with 3 bases in the middle. The V gene's germline CDR1 is MDHEN and CDR2 SYDVKM. The CDR3 runs 10 residues. The CDR3 DNA is TGTGCCAGCAGTTCCAACGAGCAGTACTTC. It is translated as CASSSNEQYF.

The chain uses TRBV5-1 and TRBJ2-1; D perhaps matches TRBD2 (5 bases). The V end lost 5 bases, the J end lost 12 bases, and 18 bases lay between the germline ends. The CDR3 consists of 13 residues. Germline V CDR1 and CDR2: SGHRS, YFSETQ. The CDR3 DNA follows: TGCGCCAGCAGAGAGGGTACCGCCTCATGGCAGTTCTTC. Its translation: CASREGTASWQFF.